Each of the 28 T cell receptor beta chains below was sequenced from the same sample in a study of blood T cell repertoires in COVID-19. Assay: immunoSEQ multiplex PCR; the TCRdb copy retains only in-frame clones and omits some. The data contain 200,000 to 250,000 clones, 85% to 90% of them singletons. The sample comprised peripheral blood. The receptors were sampled from a man aged 25-45 years with COVID-19, enrolled during active disease.

The rearrangement uses TRBV7-9 and TRBJ1-2; unclear D gene. Trimming stripped 5 bases from V and 6 bases from J, with 13 bases between. This CDR3 comprises 13 residues. In germline, CDR1 is SEHNR, CDR2 FQNEAQ (reference sequence). The CDR3 DNA follows: TGTGCCAGCAGCCCTAACGCACCTAATGGCTACACCTTC. It yields the protein CASSPNAPNGYTF.

The table lists this clone with a few counts. The chain has TRBV5-5 and TRBJ2-1, with TRBD2 as a possible D gene (9 bases). Trimming took 6 bases from V and 0 from J, leaving 19 bases between them. CDR1 and CDR2 from the germline V gene are SGHKS and YYEKEE (reference sequence). This CDR3 region has 17 residues. In DNA, the CDR3 is TGTGCCAGCATACAGGGGGTAGCGGGAGCCTCCTACAATGAGCAGTTCTTC. This gives the protein CASIQGVAGASYNEQFF.

CDR3 in amino acids: CASSLAVSDEKLFF. CDR3 in DNA: TGTGCCAGCAGCTTAGCGGTATCGGATGAAAAACTGTTTTTT. The chain combines TRBV7-2 with TRBJ1-4; the D is unclear. V was pared by 0 bases and J by 6 bases, with 8 bases between. Per germline, CDR1 SGHTA and CDR2 FQGNSA. CDR3 length: 14 amino acids.

This clone has just one count. The V gene is TRBV18, the J gene TRBJ2-2, with TRBD2 identical over 11 bases. CDR1 is KGHSH and CDR2 is LQKENI in the germline V gene. The CDR3 has 16 residues. V shed 6 bases and J 5 bases; nucleotides not matched to a gene: 8. CDR3: CASSPTSGGRTGELFF. Written as DNA, the CDR3 is TGTGCCAGCTCCCCTACTAGCGGGGGAAGGACCGGGGAGCTGTTTTTT.

This chain connects TRBV6-5 to TRBJ1-6; 10 nucleotides agree with TRBD1. The CDR3 spans 15 residues. The germline gives CDR1 MNHEY, CDR2 SVGAGI. V lost 6 bases, J lost 5 bases, and 4 bases stayed unmatched. CDR3 sequence: CASRRGTGDNSPLHF. The CDR3 nucleotides read TGTGCCAGCAGGAGGGGGACAGGGGATAATTCACCCCTCCACTTT.

V usage is TRBV2 and J usage is TRBJ2-1; the match to TRBD2 covers 11 bases. The ends lost 5 bases at V and 9 bases at J; junction bases unmatched: 6. Germline CDR1 SNHLY, CDR2 FYNNEI. CDR3 size: 14 residues. Here the CDR3 reads CASSPQLAGGEQFF. The DNA for the CDR3 is TGTGCCAGCAGTCCCCAGCTAGCGGGAGGTGAGCAGTTCTTC.

The chain has TRBV4-2 and TRBJ1-4, with D possibly being TRBD1 (6 bases). The V and J ends lost 0 bases and 12 bases respectively, with 20 bases between them. Germline CDR1 is LGHNA and CDR2 is YNFKEQ. The CDR3 covers 16 residues. The CDR3 bases are TGTGCCAGCAGCCAAGATGGTGTAGGGGGATCAACCCAACTGTTTTTT. Its translation is CASSQDGVGGSTQLFF.

This chain connects TRBV5-5 to TRBJ2-7; D possibly corresponds to TRBD2 (5 bases). This CDR3 is 14 amino acids long. Trimming took off 5 bases at V and 4 bases at J, with 16 bases between the two ends. The V gene's germline CDR1 is SGHKS and CDR2 YYEKEE (reference sequence). The CDR3 protein is CASSLGSGSYEQYF. In DNA, the CDR3 is TGTGCCAGCAGTCTGGGATCGGGGTCTTACGAGCAGTACTTC.

The chain combines TRBV18 with TRBJ1-3; D may be TRBD1 (5 bases). The CDR3 contains 18 residues. The ends were cut back, 8 bases at V and 3 bases at J, with 26 bases in the middle. The germline V gene encodes CDR1 KGHSH and CDR2 LQKENI. Here the CDR3 DNA reads TGTGCCAGCGCCTCCTCAGGGTCCCCCGCACCTTTTGGAAACACCATATATTTT. Its translation: CASASSGSPAPFGNTIYF.

The gene calls are TRBV7-2 and TRBJ1-4, with 7 bases fitting TRBD1. After removal of 5 bases from V and 9 bases from J, the junction contained 6 bases not matched to a gene. The CDR3 has 13 amino acids. Looked up from germline, CDR1 is SGHTA and CDR2 is FQGNSA. CDR3 nucleotides: TGTGCCAGCAGCCCAGGGGGTGCCCAAAAACTGTTTTTT. It codes for CASSPGGAQKLFF.

The rearrangement uses TRBV10-3 and TRBJ2-7; D gene ambiguous. The CDR3 sequence is 11 residues long. The V gene's germline CDR1 is ENHRY and CDR2 SYGVKD. Trimming stripped 3 bases from V and 3 bases from J, with 3 bases between. The CDR3 DNA reads TGTGCCATCAGTGATCTCTACGAGCAGTACTTC. This sequence encodes CAISDLYEQYF.

The V and J genes are TRBV19 and TRBJ1-5; D might be TRBD1 (6 bases). V was trimmed by 6 bases and J by 3 bases, leaving 15 bases between them. The CDR3 runs to 15 residues. CDR1 and CDR2 from the germline V gene are LNHDA and SQIVND (reference sequence). In DNA, the CDR3 is TGTGCCAGTAGACCCGGGACACTCACCAATCAGCCCCAGCATTTT. This codes for CASRPGTLTNQPQHF.

The chain has TRBV6-5 and TRBJ2-7, with D perhaps matching TRBD2 (6 bases). The CDR3 consists of 12 residues. Trimming removed 6 bases from V and 3 bases from J, with 9 bases in between. Per the germline V gene, CDR1 is MNHEY and CDR2 is SVGAGI. CDR3 sequence (DNA): TGTGCCAGCAGGGGGGGAATCTACGAGCAGTACTTC. This gives the protein CASRGGIYEQYF.

The CDR3 DNA reads TGTGCCAGCAGCTCGTTAGCGGGTACCACAGATACGCAGTATTTT. Translating gives CASSSLAGTTDTQYF. The chain couples TRBV7-2 to TRBJ2-3; 7 positions match TRBD2. From germline, CDR1 is SGHTA and CDR2 FQGNSA. The CDR3 covers 15 residues. J was trimmed by 2 bases and V by 4 bases; bases with no gene match: 6.

The chain joins TRBV9 to TRBJ2-7, with D perhaps TRBD2 (6 bases). Trimming pared 1 base from V and 7 bases from J, leaving 12 bases between. This CDR3 is 13 amino acids long. The V gene's germline CDR1 is SGDLS and CDR2 YYNGEE. In DNA form, the CDR3 reads TGTGCCAGCAGCGTAAGAGGAGGGGAGGAGCAGTACTTC. Amino acids: CASSVRGGEEQYF.

CDR3 residues: CASSLNTYTEAFF. The CDR3 coding sequence is TGTGCCAGTAGTTTGAACACATACACTGAAGCTTTCTTT. The rearrangement uses TRBV19 and TRBJ1-1; no firm D call. V was shortened by 5 bases and J by 3 bases, with 10 bases between the two germline ends. From germline, CDR1 is LNHDA and CDR2 SQIVND (reference sequence). The CDR3 has 13 amino acids. Full variable domain (rest looked up from reference TRBV19 and TRBJ1-1): DGGITQSPKYLFRKEGQNVTLSCEQNLNHDAMYWYRQDPGQGLRLIYYSQIVNDFQKGDIAEGYSVSREKKESFPLTVTSAQKNPTAFYLCASSLNTYTEAFFGQGTRLTVV.

This clone came up a few times. This chain joins TRBV19 and TRBJ1-2, with a possible D match to TRBD1 (5 bases). CDR1 LNHDA and CDR2 SQIVND come from the germline V gene (reference sequence). The V gene lost 4 bases and the J gene lost 4 bases, with 13 bases spanning the gap. The CDR3 contains 14 residues. CDR3 in DNA: TGTGCCAGTAGTAGGCAGGGATCATCCTATGGCTACACCTTC. This sequence encodes CASSRQGSSYGYTF.

The chain joins TRBV24-1 to TRBJ2-1, with 8 bases fitting TRBD2. Germline values: CDR1 KGHDR, CDR2 SFDVKD. This CDR3 spans 16 amino acids. After removal of 4 bases from V and 2 bases from J, the junction contained 6 bases not matched to a gene. The CDR3 reads CATSESGGLAYNEQFF. The CDR3, as DNA: TGTGCCACCAGTGAATCCGGGGGACTAGCCTACAATGAGCAGTTCTTC.

The chain uses TRBV18 and TRBJ1-4; tentative D call: TRBD1 (5 bases). Trimming pared 1 base from V and 2 bases from J, leaving 8 bases between. Germline V CDR1 and CDR2: KGHSH, LQKENI. The CDR3 spans 15 residues. The CDR3 sequence: CASSPRSGTNEKLFF. CDR3 sequence (DNA): TGTGCCAGCTCACCACGGTCAGGGACTAATGAAAAACTGTTTTTT.

V is TRBV19 and J is TRBJ2-3; D perhaps matches TRBD2 (6 bases). V shed 5 bases and J shed 3 bases, with 12 bases lying between them. Per germline, CDR1 LNHDA and CDR2 SQIVND (reference sequence). The CDR3 sequence is 14 residues long. CDR3 nucleotides: TGTGCCAGTAGTCCCTTGGAGGGGACAGATACGCAGTATTTT. Residues: CASSPLEGTDTQYF.

The chain joins TRBV4-2 to TRBJ2-2, with TRBD2 matching 9 bases. V was clipped by 6 bases and J by 3 bases; unmatched bases: 11. Germline CDR1 and CDR2: LGHNA and YNFKEQ. CDR3 length: 17 residues. The CDR3 loop reads CASSRRRGGQDTGELFF. The CDR3 DNA is TGTGCCAGCAGTCGTCGGCGGGGGGGCCAGGACACCGGGGAGCTGTTTTTT.

The chain has TRBV7-2 and TRBJ2-2; weak D call: TRBD1 (6 bases). V was pared by 3 bases and J by 6 bases, with 11 bases between. This CDR3 is 14 amino acids long. Germline V CDR1 and CDR2: SGHTA, FQGNSA. The CDR3 here is CASSFDRQAGELFF. The DNA of the CDR3 is TGTGCCAGCAGCTTTGACAGACAGGCCGGGGAGCTGTTTTTT. The complete variable domain, with remaining parts taken from reference TRBV7-2 and TRBJ2-2, reads GAGVSQSPSNKVTEKGKDVELRCDPISGHTALYWYRQSLGQGLEFLIYFQGNSAPDKSGLPSDRFSAERTGGSVSTLTIQRTQQEDSAVYLCASSFDRQAGELFFGEGSRLTVL.

The chain combines TRBV28 with TRBJ1-5; 7 nucleotides match TRBD1. This CDR3 is 16 amino acids long. The V and J ends lost 6 bases and 0 bases, in that order; junction bases with no gene match: 8. Germline lookup yields CDR1 MDHEN and CDR2 SYDVKM. In DNA, the CDR3 is TGTGCCAGCAGGTCGACAGGGAGCTATAGCAATCAGCCCCAGCATTTT. The encoded protein is CASRSTGSYSNQPQHF.

J is TRBJ1-3 and V is TRBV18; D unclear. Germline V gene lookup returns CDR1 KGHSH and CDR2 LQKENI. Deletions cut 0 bases from V and 8 bases from J, with 11 bases between. The CDR3 is 14 residues long. The CDR3 protein is CASSPPSGLDTIYF. Here the CDR3 DNA reads TGTGCCAGCTCACCACCGTCCGGGTTGGACACCATATATTTT.

The chain carries TRBV24-1 and TRBJ2-2; 8 bases line up with TRBD2. This CDR3 is built from 15 residues. CDR1 is KGHDR and CDR2 is SFDVKD in the germline V gene. Trimming at V came to 5 bases and at J to 6 bases, leaving 7 bases not matched to a gene. The CDR3, as DNA: TGTGCCACCAGTGTCAGCGGGAGTCCCCCCGGGGAGCTGTTTTTT. This encodes CATSVSGSPPGELFF.

The V gene is TRBV5-1, the J gene TRBJ2-7; 8 bases map to TRBD2. V was pared by 4 bases and J by 3 bases, with 6 bases of the junction left unmatched. Germline lookup yields CDR1 SGHRS and CDR2 YFSETQ. CDR3 length equals 14 residues. The CDR3 coding sequence is TGCGCCAGCAGCACTAGCGGAACCTACTACGAGCAGTACTTC. Its protein product is CASSTSGTYYEQYF. The full variable domain, rest sourced from reference TRBV5-1 and TRBJ2-7, is KAGVTQTPRYLIKTRGQQVTLSCSPISGHRSVSWYQQTPGQGLQFLFEYFSETQRNKGNFPGRFSGRQFSNSRSEMNVSTLELGDSALYLCASSTSGTYYEQYFGPGTRLTVT.

The chain recombines TRBV9 with TRBJ2-7, with 9 positions matching TRBD1. Germline CDR1 is SGDLS and CDR2 is YYNGEE. The CDR3 has 15 residues. With V trimmed by 4 bases and J by 3 bases, 8 bases remained unmatched. The DNA of the CDR3 is TGTGCCAGCAGCCCTGGGACAGGGAGTAGCTACGAGCAGTACTTC. Protein sequence: CASSPGTGSSYEQYF.

V is TRBV11-2 and J is TRBJ2-2; the D gene is possibly TRBD1 (6 bases). Trimming removed 4 bases from V and 1 base from J, with 10 bases in between. CDR1 and CDR2 from the germline V gene are SGHAT and FQNNGV. This CDR3 contains 15 residues. CDR3 coding DNA: TGTGCCAGCAGCTCCATGACAGGGAACACCGGGGAGCTGTTTTTT. The encoded protein is CASSSMTGNTGELFF.